This is a list of T cell receptor beta chains from one sample in a study of T cell clonotyping in hematopoietic cell transplantation. Clones were read by immunoSEQ multiplex PCR, and TCRdb kept only the in-frame ones, dropping some. The sample lists about 7,000 clones, around nine tenths occurring once. This specimen was PBMCs, taken 100 days after allogeneic stem cell transplant. Source of these receptors: a male patient between 50 and 60 years old who had an allogeneic stem cell transplant from a related donor, so the T cells may come from the graft donor. Some clones in this sample may be carry-over from other donors' samples. Each CDR3 is given with its conserved first and last residue. Each record gives: V gene, J gene, clone size, D gene, CDR3 protein, CDR3 DNA. The D gene is left open where the match is weak. A clone size is listed for some rows: how often the clone was seen (once, few, many), or a class if it is expanded.

V: TRBV4-1; J: TRBJ1-5; size: -; D: -; CDR3: CASSPNRDPLQPQHF; DNA: TGCGCCAGCAGCCCGAATCGGGATCCTTTGCAGCCCCAGCATTTT
V: TRBV14; J: TRBJ1-3; size: -; D: -; CDR3: CASSQLVHTIYF; DNA: TGTGCCAGCAGCCAACTCGTCCACACCATATATTTT
V: TRBV30; J: TRBJ1-1; size: -; D: -; CDR3: CAPKLGAKAFF; DNA: TGTGCTCCGAAGCTGGGGGCTAAGGCTTTCTTT
V: TRBV9; J: TRBJ1-2; size: -; D: -; CDR3: CASSVGGNNGYTF; DNA: TGTGCCAGCAGCGTGGGGGGAAATAATGGCTACACCTTC
V: TRBV28; J: TRBJ1-5; size: -; D: TRBD1; CDR3: CASSDREDNQPQHF; DNA: TGTGCCAGCAGTGACAGGGAAGACAATCAGCCCCAGCATTTT
V: TRBV5-1; J: TRBJ2-7; size: -; D: TRBD2; CDR3: CASKREVNYEQYF; DNA: TGCGCCAGCAAACGGGAGGTTAACTACGAGCAGTACTTC
V: TRBV7-2; J: TRBJ1-1; size: once; D: -; CDR3: CASRQDSMNTEAFF; DNA: TGTGCCAGCAGACAAGACAGCATGAACACTGAAGCTTTCTTT
V: TRBV30; J: TRBJ1-1; size: -; D: -; CDR3: CAWSQSPVWTEAFF; DNA: TGTGCCTGGAGTCAATCTCCCGTCTGGACTGAAGCTTTCTTT
V: TRBV28; J: TRBJ1-5; size: -; D: -; CDR3: CASGRDSNQPQHF; DNA: TGTGCCTCGGGGCGGGATAGCAATCAGCCCCAGCATTTT
V: TRBV30; J: TRBJ2-3; size: -; D: TRBD2; CDR3: CARGLAGFTDTQYF; DNA: TGTGCCCGAGGACTAGCGGGGTTCACAGATACGCAGTATTTT